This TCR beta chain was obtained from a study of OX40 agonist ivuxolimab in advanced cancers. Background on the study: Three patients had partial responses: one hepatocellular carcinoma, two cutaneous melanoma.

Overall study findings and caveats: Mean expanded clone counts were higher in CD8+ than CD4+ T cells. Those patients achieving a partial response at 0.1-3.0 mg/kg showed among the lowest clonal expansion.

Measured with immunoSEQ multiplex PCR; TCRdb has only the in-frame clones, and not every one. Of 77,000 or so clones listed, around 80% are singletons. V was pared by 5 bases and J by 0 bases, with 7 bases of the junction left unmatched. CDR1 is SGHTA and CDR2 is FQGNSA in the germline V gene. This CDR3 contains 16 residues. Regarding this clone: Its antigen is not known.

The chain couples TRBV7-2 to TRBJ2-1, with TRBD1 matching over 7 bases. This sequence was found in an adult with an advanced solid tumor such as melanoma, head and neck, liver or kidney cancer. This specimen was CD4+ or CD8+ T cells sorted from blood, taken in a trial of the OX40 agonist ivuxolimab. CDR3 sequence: CASSGRQGSSYNEQFF. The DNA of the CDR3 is TGTGCCAGCAGCGGACGACAGGGAAGCTCCTACAATGAGCAGTTCTTC.